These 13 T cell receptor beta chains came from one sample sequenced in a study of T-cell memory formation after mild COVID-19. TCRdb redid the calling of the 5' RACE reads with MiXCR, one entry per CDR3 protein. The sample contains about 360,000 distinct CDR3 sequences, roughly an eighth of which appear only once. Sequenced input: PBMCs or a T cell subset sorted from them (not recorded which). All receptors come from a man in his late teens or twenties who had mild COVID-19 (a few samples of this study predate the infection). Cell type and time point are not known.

CDR3 sequence: CASSLRRDRSLEKLFF. The CDR3 bases are TGTGCCAGCAGCTTACGACGGGACCGAAGCCTAGAAAAACTGTTTTTT. V gene TRBV7-9 combines with J gene TRBJ1-4; D might be TRBD1 (5 bases). The CDR3 has 16 residues. Germline-derived CDR1 and CDR2 are SEHNR and FQNEAQ (reference sequence). V lost 2 bases to trimming and J lost 8 bases, with 18 bases between them.

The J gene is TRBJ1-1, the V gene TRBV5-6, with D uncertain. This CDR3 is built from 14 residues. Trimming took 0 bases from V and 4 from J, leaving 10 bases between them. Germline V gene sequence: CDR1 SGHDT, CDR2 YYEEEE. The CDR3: CASSLVPTGTEAFF. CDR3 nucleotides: TGTGCCAGCAGCTTGGTTCCCACGGGCACTGAAGCTTTCTTT.

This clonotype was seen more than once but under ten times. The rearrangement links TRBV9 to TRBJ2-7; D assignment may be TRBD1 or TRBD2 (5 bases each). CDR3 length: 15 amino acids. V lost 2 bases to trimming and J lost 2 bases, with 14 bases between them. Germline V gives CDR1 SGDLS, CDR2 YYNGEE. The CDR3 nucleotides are TGTGCCAGCAGCGTCTTCCCCGGGGCAACCTACGAGCAGTACTTC. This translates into CASSVFPGATYEQYF.

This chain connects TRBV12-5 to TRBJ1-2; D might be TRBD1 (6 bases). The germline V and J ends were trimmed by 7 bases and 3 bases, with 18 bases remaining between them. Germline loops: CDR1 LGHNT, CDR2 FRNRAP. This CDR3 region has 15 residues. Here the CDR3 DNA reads TGTGCTAGTGCCTCTGCCGGGGGGCGCCACTATGGCTACACCTTC. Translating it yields CASASAGGRHYGYTF.

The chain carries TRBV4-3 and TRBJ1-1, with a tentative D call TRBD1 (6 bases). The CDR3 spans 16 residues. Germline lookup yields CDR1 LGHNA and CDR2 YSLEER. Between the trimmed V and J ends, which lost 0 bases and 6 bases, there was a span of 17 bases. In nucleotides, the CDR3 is TGCGCCAGCAGCCAAGATCCCTGGGCAGGGGACGCTGAAGCTTTCTTT. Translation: CASSQDPWAGDAEAFF.

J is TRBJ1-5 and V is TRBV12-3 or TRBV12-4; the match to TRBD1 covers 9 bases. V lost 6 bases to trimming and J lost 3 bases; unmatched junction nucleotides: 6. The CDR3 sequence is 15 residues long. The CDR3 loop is CASSRGTGYNQPQHF. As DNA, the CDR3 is TGTGCCAGCAGCCGCGGGACAGGGTACAATCAGCCCCAGCATTTT.

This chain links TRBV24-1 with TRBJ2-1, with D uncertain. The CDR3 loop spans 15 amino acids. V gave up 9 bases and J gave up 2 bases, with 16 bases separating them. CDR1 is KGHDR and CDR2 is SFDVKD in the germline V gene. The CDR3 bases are TGTGCCACCGCTCTAAGCGTAAGCCCCTACAATGAGCAGTTCTTC. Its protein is CATALSVSPYNEQFF.

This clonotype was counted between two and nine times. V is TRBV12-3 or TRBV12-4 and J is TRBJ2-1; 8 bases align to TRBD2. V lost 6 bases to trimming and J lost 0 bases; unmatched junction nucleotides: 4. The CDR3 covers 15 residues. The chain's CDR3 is CASRQSGSSYNEQFF. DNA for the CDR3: TGTGCCAGCAGACAAAGCGGGAGCTCCTACAATGAGCAGTTCTTC.

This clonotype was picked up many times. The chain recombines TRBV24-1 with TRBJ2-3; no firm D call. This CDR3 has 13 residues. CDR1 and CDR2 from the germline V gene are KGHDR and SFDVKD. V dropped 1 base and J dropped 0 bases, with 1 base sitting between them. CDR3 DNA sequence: TGTGCCACCAGTGATTTTAGCACAGATACGCAGTATTTT. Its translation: CATSDFSTDTQYF.

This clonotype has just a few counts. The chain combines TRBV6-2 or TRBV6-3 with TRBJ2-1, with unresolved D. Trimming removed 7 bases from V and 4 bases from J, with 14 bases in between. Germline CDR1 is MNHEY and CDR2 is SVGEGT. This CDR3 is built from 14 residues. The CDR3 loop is CASIGFVNYNEQFF. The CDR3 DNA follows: TGTGCCAGCATTGGGTTTGTGAATTACAATGAGCAGTTCTTC.

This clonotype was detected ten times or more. CDR3: CAISESVQGGTQYF. The CDR3 coding sequence is TGTGCCATCAGTGAGTCGGTCCAGGGAGGGACCCAGTACTTC. This chain uses TRBV10-3 with TRBJ2-5; weak D call: TRBD2 (6 bases). The V gene lost 0 bases and the J gene lost 7 bases, with 12 bases spanning the gap. The V gene's germline CDR1 is ENHRY and CDR2 SYGVKD. This CDR3 has 14 amino acids.

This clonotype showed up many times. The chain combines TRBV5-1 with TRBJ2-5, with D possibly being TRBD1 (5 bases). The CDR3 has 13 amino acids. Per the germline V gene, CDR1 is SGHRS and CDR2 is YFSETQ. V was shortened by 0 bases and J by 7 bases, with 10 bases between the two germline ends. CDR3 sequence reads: CASSLDLQGTQYF. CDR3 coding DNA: TGCGCCAGCAGCTTGGACCTGCAGGGGACCCAGTACTTC.

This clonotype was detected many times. DNA of the CDR3: TGTGCCAGCAGCGCATCAACTTTCGAGACCCAGTACTTC. Protein: CASSASTFETQYF. The rearrangement joins TRBV7-2 to TRBJ2-5; no firm D call. The CDR3 has 13 amino acids. Between the trimmed V and J ends, which lost 5 bases and 5 bases, there was a span of 12 bases. CDR1 and CDR2 (germline): SGHTA, FQGNSA.